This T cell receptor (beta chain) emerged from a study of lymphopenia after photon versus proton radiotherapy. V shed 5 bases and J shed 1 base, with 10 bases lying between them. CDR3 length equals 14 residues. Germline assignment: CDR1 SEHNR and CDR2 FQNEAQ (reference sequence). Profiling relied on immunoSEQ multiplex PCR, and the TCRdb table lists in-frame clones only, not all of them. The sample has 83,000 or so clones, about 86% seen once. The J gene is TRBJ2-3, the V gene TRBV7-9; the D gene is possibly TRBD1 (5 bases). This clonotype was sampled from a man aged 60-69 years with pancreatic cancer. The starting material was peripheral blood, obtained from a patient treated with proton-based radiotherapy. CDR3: CASSTTTGTDTQYF. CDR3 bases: TGTGCCAGCAGCACCACGACAGGCACAGATACGCAGTATTTT.